Each of the 5 T cell receptor beta chains below was sequenced from the same sample in a study of T cells in Graves' hyperthyroidism and ophthalmopathy. The source material, RNA transcripts, was used to amplify TCR beta CDR3 regions. TCR CDR3 underwent first-round RT-PCR with the HTBI primer set. MiXCR was run by TCRdb on the multiplex PCR reads, yielding one entry per CDR3 protein. The sample records about 49,000 distinct CDR3 sequences, about 53% being singletons. Sequenced: peripheral blood or thyroid tissue (not recorded which). The receptors stem from a man between 18 and 35 years old with Graves' hyperthyroidism.

CDR3 residues: CASSWGQGGAEAFF. Here the CDR3 DNA reads TGTGCCAGCAGCTGGGGACAGGGTGGGGCTGAAGCTTTCTTT. The rearrangement uses TRBV7-9 and TRBJ1-1; 9 bases map to TRBD1. CDR1 SEHNR and CDR2 FQNEAQ come from the germline V gene (reference sequence). The J segment lost 6 bases and the V segment lost 4 bases, leaving 6 bases of the junction unmatched. The CDR3 length is 14 residues.

The chain couples TRBV20-1 to TRBJ1-5; TRBD1 is a possible D gene (5 bases). The length of the CDR3 is 12 residues. The germline V and J ends were trimmed by 6 bases and 2 bases, with 8 bases remaining between them. Looked up from germline, CDR1 is DFQATT and CDR2 is SNEGSKA (reference sequence). CDR3 protein: CSAATGNQPQHF. CDR3 coding DNA: TGCAGTGCGGCGACAGGCAATCAGCCCCAGCATTTT.

This clonotype was observed a few times. This may stem from a read error, because a much larger clone lies one nucleotide away. The V call is TRBV5-6, the J call TRBJ1-1, with D possibly being TRBD1 (5 bases). Trimming removed 4 bases at V and 11 bases at J, with 12 bases between. Germline V gene data show CDR1 as SGHDT and CDR2 as YYEEEE. This CDR3 comprises 11 residues. The CDR3 is CASSRDRLAFF. DNA of the CDR3: TGTGCCAGCAGCCGGGACCGCTTGGCTTTCTTT.

In this sample, this clonotype turned up many times. J is TRBJ2-2 and V is TRBV6-1; possible D gene TRBD1, 5 bases. Germline V gene lookup returns CDR1 MNHNS and CDR2 SASEGT. This CDR3 comprises 16 residues. Trimming took 4 bases from V and 2 from J, leaving 14 bases between them. CDR3 nucleotides: TGTGCCAGCAGTGCCCTAGGGCAGGGCAACACCGGGGAGCTGTTTTTT. It translates to CASSALGQGNTGELFF.

The V and J genes are TRBV20-1 and TRBJ1-2; possibly TRBD1 for D (6 bases). V shed 3 bases and J shed 3 bases, with 11 bases lying between them. This CDR3 contains 13 residues. The V gene's germline CDR1 is DFQATT and CDR2 SNEGSKA (reference sequence). CDR3 sequence (DNA): TGCAGTGCTAGGGATGGGGGCGACTATGGCTACACCTTC. Its protein is CSARDGGDYGYTF.